This entry describes one T cell receptor beta chain. The sample comes from a study of CD8+ T cells in alopecia areata. Looking at the study overall: The study gave tofacitinib for 6 to 18 months, then 6 months off drug. The investigators scored severity in treated patients by the percentage of affected scalp area.

Once RNA had been extracted, it was reverse transcribed into cDNA to act as the sequencing template. The data were produced by immunoSEQ multiplex PCR, yet TCRdb's version contains in-frame clones alone and is incomplete. The sample consists of roughly 180,000 clones, about 53% of them appearing once. Treatment: oral pan-JAK inhibitor, 5-10 mg twice daily. Per the germline V gene, CDR1 is MNHEY and CDR2 is SVGAGI. The CDR3 has 15 residues. Trimming took 6 bases from V and 0 from J, leaving 12 bases between them. The chain recombines TRBV6-5 with TRBJ1-5; D is ambiguous. Specimen: CD8+ T cells sorted from blood, collected at week 24, from a patient treated with tofacitinib. This receptor was taken from a human donor with alopecia areata. The CDR3: CASSPTGYSNQPQHF. As DNA, the CDR3 is TGTGCCAGCAGCCCGACTGGTTATAGCAATCAGCCCCAGCATTTT.